This TCR beta chain was identified in a study of blood T cell repertoires in COVID-19. Study overall: Researchers got acute and convalescent COVID-19 samples from the United States, Italy and Spain.

The CDR3 contains 15 residues. V lost 2 bases and J 4 bases, leaving 13 bases between the germline ends. Germline CDR1 reads SGHRS; CDR2 reads YFSETQ. Assay: immunoSEQ multiplex PCR; the TCRdb copy retains only in-frame clones and omits some. In the table there are around 250,000 clones, roughly 88% of which are singletons. Sequenced input: peripheral blood. This chain joins TRBV5-1 and TRBJ2-1; TRBD1 might be the D (6 bases). This sequence was found in an elderly man with acute or convalescent COVID-19. CDR3 residues: CASSFQTGLYNEQFF. The CDR3 bases are TGCGCCAGCAGCTTTCAGACAGGATTGTACAATGAGCAGTTCTTC.